Shown below are 2 T cell receptor beta chains from a single sample sequenced in a study of CD8+CD57+ T cells in acquired aplastic anemia. Using genomic DNA as the template, TCR beta VDJ and CDR3 profiling was carried out. MiXCR, run by TCRdb on the reads, gives a single entry per CDR3 protein. The sample carries around 200,000 distinct CDR3 sequences, under 50% recorded once. For sequencing, patients were chosen who had shown expansion of CD8+CD57+ cells by flow cytometry. Sequenced sample: sorted CD4+, CD8+, or CD8+CD57+ T cells (not recorded which) from PBMCs. Receptors were obtained from a human donor with aplastic anemia.

V gene TRBV7-8 combines with J gene TRBJ1-2, with D maybe TRBD1 (5 bases). V lost 6 bases and J lost 4, with 18 bases in between. The CDR3 totals 15 residues. Germline V lookup: CDR1 SGHVS, CDR2 FQNEAQ. The CDR3 protein is CASSPLGVGSYGYTF. CDR3 DNA sequence: TGTGCCAGCAGTCCACTAGGGGTAGGGTCCTATGGCTACACCTTC.

This clonotype was detected once. The CDR3 loop reads CASSVVGDSYNEQFF. The CDR3 DNA is TGTGCCAGCAGCGTAGTCGGGGATTCCTACAATGAGCAGTTCTTC. This chain connects TRBV9 to TRBJ2-1, with D perhaps matching TRBD2 (5 bases). CDR3 size: 15 residues. Germline loops: CDR1 SGDLS, CDR2 YYNGEE. V was clipped by 0 bases and J by 1 base, with 8 bases between them.